These 5 T cell receptor beta chains share one sample of origin, sequenced in a study of cytomegalovirus exposure and HLA in healthy donors. In the PCR, 60 Vbeta and 13 Jbeta primers were used. Method: immunoSEQ multiplex PCR; TCRdb's copy keeps in-frame clones and lacks some. The sample carries some 120,000 clones, approximately 9.4% recorded once. The sample comprised PBMCs. The receptors shown here come from a man in his thirties or forties in good health and CMV-seronegative.

The table lists this clone with a few counts. This chain links TRBV14 with TRBJ1-4, with no clear D. V shed 1 base and J shed 6 bases, with 12 bases lying between them. The CDR3 length is 15 residues. Germline assignment: CDR1 SGHDN and CDR2 FVKESK. This chain's CDR3 is CASSQAVRFDEKLFF. The DNA for the CDR3 is TGTGCCAGCAGCCAAGCGGTCAGGTTCGATGAAAAACTGTTTTTT. Looking up the rest from reference TRBV14 and TRBJ1-4 gives the full variable domain: EAGVTQFPSHSVIEKGQTVTLRCDPISGHDNLYWYRRVMGKEIKFLLHFVKESKQDESGMPNNRFLAERTGGTYSTLKVQPAELEDSGVYFCASSQAVRFDEKLFFGSGTQLSVL.

This clone has a handful of counts. The chain employs TRBV6-6 and TRBJ1-5; weak D call: TRBD1 (5 bases). CDR1 and CDR2 (germline): MNHNY, SVGAGI (reference sequence). Trimming removed 4 bases from V and 0 bases from J, with 13 bases in between. The CDR3 covers 16 residues. The CDR3 spells CASSSLGGYSNQPQHF. CDR3 in DNA: TGTGCCAGCAGTTCCCTTGGGGGGTATAGCAATCAGCCCCAGCATTTT.

This clone occurred a few times. The CDR3 spells CASSSRVGNQPQHF. The DNA of the CDR3 is TGTGCCAGCAGCTCCAGGGTGGGCAATCAGCCCCAGCATTTT. The chain employs TRBV7-8 and TRBJ1-5, with D maybe TRBD1 (5 bases). The CDR3 spans 14 residues. CDR1 is SGHVS and CDR2 is FQNEAQ in the germline V gene. V lost 4 bases and J 2 bases, leaving 9 bases between the germline ends. Together with reference TRBV7-8 and TRBJ1-5, the CDR3 gives the full variable domain: GAGVSQSPRYKVAKRGQDVALRCDPISGHVSLFWYQQALGQGPEFLTYFQNEAQLDKSGLPSDRFFAERPEGSVSTLKIQRTQQEDSAVYLCASSSRVGNQPQHFGDGTRLSIL.

In this sample, this clone turned up a few times. The chain links TRBV6-5 to TRBJ2-7; a weak D match, TRBD1 (6 bases). V was pared by 5 bases and J by 2 bases, with 16 bases between. This CDR3 has 15 residues. Germline CDR1 reads MNHEY; CDR2 reads SVGAGI. The CDR3 region is CASSVQGGVTYEQYF. The CDR3 DNA sequence: TGTGCCAGCAGTGTACAGGGTGGGGTTACCTACGAGCAGTACTTC.

Only a few counts were recorded for this clone. The chain combines TRBV21-1 with TRBJ2-7; the table assigns TRBD1, which was not confirmed against the DNA. TRBV21-1 is a recognized pseudogene. The CDR3 loop spans 13 amino acids. The CDR3 DNA reads as TGTGCCAGCAGAGGGGGAACATCCTACGAGCAGTACTTC. Translated, it gives CASRGGTSYEQYF.